This TCR beta chain comes out of a study of blood T cell repertoires in COVID-19 (TCRdb year 2020). In the study overall: The collaborator samples originated in the United States, Italy and Spain and spanned the acute and convalescent phases of COVID-19. A freely available public database, intended as a resource for researchers studying the immune response to SARS-CoV-2, is where the repertoires were released. Subjects who had been exposed to COVID-19, were actively infected with it, or had recovered from it provided the deeply sampled blood TCRbeta repertoires that made up the dataset. A de-identified subject ID, COVID-19 status, age in years and sex were almost always included in the sample metadata. Where available, HLA class I and class II types were obtained from metadata supplied by the sample provider rather than from assay-based typing. The material from the prospective study consisted of cDNA or gDNA derived from T cells, B-cell-depleted T cells, or PBMCs. The samples were drawn from two sources: the first 160 participants of the ongoing ImmuneRACE study, and over 1,000 subjects contributed by 6 global collaborators. The paper as a whole reports these results and caveats: How much clinical and demographic metadata was included differed by source and by participant, and the metadata was provided uncurated.

TCRbeta CDR3 regions were amplified from genomic DNA using the immunoSEQ Assay, a bias-controlled multiplex PCR. In the source study's methods: The number of nucleated cells in each sample was estimated from the amplification of reference gene primers within the assay. To quantify the absolute abundance of each unique TCRbeta CDR3 rearrangement, sequence reads were collapsed and filtered. For each sample, productive Simpson clonality was calculated as the square root of Simpson's diversity index across productive rearrangements. Sourced from immuneACCESS, this table was stored by TCRdb with only in-frame sequences that have V and J called. A share of the clones is absent; for the studies checked, an unresolved V gene accounts for under half, and the remainder has no known explanation. The DNA gave D and trimming, while V, J and clone size come from that table. Counted in this sample were 150,000 to 200,000 clones; 89% of them appeared once. The top ten hold over 2% of the sample.

Participants in the prospective study were enrolled through a virtual design, were aged roughly 18 to 90 years, and lived in about two dozen United States geographic areas. In the prospective study, cohorts were assigned on the basis of participant-reported clinical history obtained from a screening survey and a study questionnaire. Each participant in the prospective study had whole blood, serum and a nasopharyngeal or oropharyngeal swab collected by mobile phlebotomists. Prospective study participants could optionally give additional blood draws and questionnaires over an approximately 2-month period. Prospective study blood samples were shipped either frozen or at room temperature before DNA extraction. At the junction V is shortened by 4 bases and J by 7 bases, with 16 bases in between. Spanning cysteine to phenylalanine, the CDR3 consists of 14 amino acids. Only the CDR3 region is kept as DNA, spanning 42 bases read in frame from base 1. CDR1 and CDR2 (MNHEY, SMNVEV) derive from the germline V gene (reference sequence).

Comment on this clone: Its antigen specificity is not known. No base quality values were provided; no much bigger clone lies one nucleotide off.

The clonotype was recovered from a woman aged 40 to 55 with acute COVID-19. Sample: PBMCs or T cells enriched from blood (not recorded which). The chain is made from TRBV27 and TRBJ1-1; the D region possibly corresponds to TRBD1 (5 bases align). The CDR3 protein is CASSSTGQVGEAFF. Here is the DNA: TGTGCCAGCAGTTCTACAGGTCAGGTGGGTGAAGCTTTCTTT.